Listed below are T cell receptor beta chains from one sample, sequenced in a study of T cells in tumors after PD-1 blockade. The table came from immunoSEQ multiplex PCR; TCRdb's copy has only in-frame clones and leaves some out. This table has nearly 25,000 clones, around four fifths appearing once. The input for sequencing was PBMCs, taken after anti-PD-1 treatment. These TCRs come from a human donor with basal cell carcinoma. The CDR3 runs from the conserved cysteine through the conserved F or W. A D gene is named only where the DNA matches it firmly. Clone size is given for some rows only: seen once, a few or many times, or a class if the clone is expanded.

d_call	v_call	cdr3_length	clone_size	j_call	cdr3_nt	cdr3_aa
TRBD1	TRBV16	14	-	TRBJ1-2	TGTGCCAGCAGCCAATCGCGGGACAGATATGGCTACACCTTC	CASSQSRDRYGYTF
-	TRBV18	15	-	TRBJ2-2	TGTGCCAGCTCCTTCGGCGGGGGCGCAGCCGGGGAGCTGTTTTTT	CASSFGGGAAGELFF
-	TRBV9	15	-	TRBJ1-3	TGTGCCAGCAGTGAAGGGGCGCCGGGGGGAAACACCATATATTTT	CASSEGAPGGNTIYF
TRBD1	TRBV3-1/TRBV3-2	13	-	TRBJ1-1	TGTGCCAGCAGCCCTTCAGGGGGCACTGAAGCTTTCTTT	CASSPSGGTEAFF
-	TRBV28	12	once	TRBJ1-2	TGTGCCAGCGGGCAGACGAACTATGGCTACACCTTC	CASGQTNYGYTF
TRBD1	TRBV6-6	15	-	TRBJ1-1	TGTGCCAGTTCAATTTCAGGGGGCCACGGGGCTGAAGCTTTCTTT	CASSISGGHGAEAFF
-	TRBV11-3	12	-	TRBJ2-1	TGTGCCAGCAGCCCTAACAGCGTCGAGCAGTTCTTC	CASSPNSVEQFF
TRBD2	TRBV18	18	-	TRBJ2-2	TGTGCCAGCTCACAGACTAGCGGGGGCCATATGAACACCGGGGAGCTGTTTTTT	CASSQTSGGHMNTGELFF
TRBD1	TRBV6-4	17	-	TRBJ2-3	TGTGCCAGCAGTGACTCGAGTTCGGGACAGGGCACAGATACGCAGTATTTT	CASSDSSSGQGTDTQYF
TRBD2	TRBV25-1	17	-	TRBJ2-1	TGTGCCAGCACTCACCCGATTAGCGGGGGTGGAGACAATGAGCAGTTCTTC	CASTHPISGGGDNEQFF
TRBD1	TRBV15	14	-	TRBJ1-2	TGTGCCACCAGCAGACTACAGGGGCTATCCGGCTACACCTTC	CATSRLQGLSGYTF
TRBD2	TRBV7-2	16	-	TRBJ2-3	TGTGCCAGCAGCTTAGAGGGGATGACTAGCGCAGATACGCAGTATTTT	CASSLEGMTSADTQYF
-	TRBV5-1	14	-	TRBJ1-1	TGCGCCAGCAGCGGGGACGCTGTGAACACTGAAGCTTTCTTT	CASSGDAVNTEAFF
-	TRBV2	12	-	TRBJ2-7	TGTGCCAGCACCAGGGACATCTACGAGCAGTACTTC	CASTRDIYEQYF
-	TRBV2	15	once	TRBJ2-6	TGTGCCAGCAGTGAAATGCGGAGAGGGGCCAACGTCCTGACTTTC	CASSEMRRGANVLTF
TRBD2	TRBV19	18	few	TRBJ2-1	TGTGCCAGTAGGGGGAGTGGGCGGGAGTTTAGTCCCTACAATGAGCAGTTCTTC	CASRGSGREFSPYNEQFF
-	TRBV19	13	-	TRBJ1-1	TGTGCCAGTAGTATCTCAGGATTCACTGAAGCTTTCTTT	CASSISGFTEAFF
-	TRBV2	13	-	TRBJ1-6	TGTGCCAGCAGTGAAGATAACGGATCACCCCTCCACTTT	CASSEDNGSPLHF
TRBD2	TRBV5-1	14	-	TRBJ2-7	TGCGCCAGCAGCCGGGAGGGGTGGGACTACGAGCAGTACTTC	CASSREGWDYEQYF
TRBD1	TRBV6-1	17	-	TRBJ2-6	TGTGCCAGCAGTGCCTTGGACAGGGGGGTTGGGGCCAACGTCCTGACTTTC	CASSALDRGVGANVLTF
TRBD2	TRBV13	15	-	TRBJ2-5	TGTGCCAGCAGCCCGGACGGGGGGTCCTCAGAGACCCAGTACTTC	CASSPDGGSSETQYF
TRBD1	TRBV7-8	14	-	TRBJ2-3	TGTGCCAGCAGCTTATGGGACAGGGGAGATACGCAGTATTTT	CASSLWDRGDTQYF
-	TRBV21-1	18	-	TRBJ1-4	TGTGCCAGCAGCAAATCGTCCCGGGACAGGGAGGCTAATGAAAAACTGTTTTTT	CASSKSSRDREANEKLFF
-	TRBV6-6	14	-	TRBJ1-6	TGTGCCAGCAGTTACGACAGTCTGAATTCACCCCTCCACTTT	CASSYDSLNSPLHF
-	TRBV7-9	15	-	TRBJ1-3	TGTGCCAGCAGCTTAGGAGTAGGGGAAGGAAACACCATATATTTT	CASSLGVGEGNTIYF
TRBD1	TRBV6-6	14	-	TRBJ1-1	TGTGCCAGCAGTTCCTGGACAGGGGGCGATGAAGCTTTCTTT	CASSSWTGGDEAFF
-	TRBV5-1	17	-	TRBJ2-2	TGCGCCAGCAGCTTGGCTCCACGGACCCTGAACACCGGGGAGCTGTTTTTT	CASSLAPRTLNTGELFF
TRBD1	TRBV4-2	15	-	TRBJ2-3	TGTGCCAGCAGCCCGAGACAGGGAAGCACAGATACGCAGTATTTT	CASSPRQGSTDTQYF
TRBD2	TRBV2	17	-	TRBJ2-5	TGTGCCAGCACCGATATCGTACTAGCGGGGGACCAAGAGACCCAGTACTTC	CASTDIVLAGDQETQYF
TRBD2	TRBV24-1	16	-	TRBJ2-1	TGTGCCACCAGTGATGCCGGGACTAGCGGGGCCAATGAGCAGTTCTTC	CATSDAGTSGANEQFF
-	TRBV5-6	14	-	TRBJ1-2	TGTGCCAGCAGCGTTTTGGGGGGTAGCTATGGCTACACCTTC	CASSVLGGSYGYTF
TRBD2	TRBV5-4	14	-	TRBJ2-7	TGTGCCAGCAGCCGACTAGCGGGGGTCTACGAGCAGTACTTC	CASSRLAGVYEQYF
TRBD1	TRBV19	16	-	TRBJ1-5	TGTGCCAGTAGAACCGGGACAGGATATAGCAATCAGCCCCAGCATTTT	CASRTGTGYSNQPQHF
TRBD1	TRBV18	17	-	TRBJ1-6	TGTGCCAGCTCACCATCAGGGGGCAACACCTATAATTCACCCCTCCACTTT	CASSPSGGNTYNSPLHF
TRBD2	TRBV7-2	16	few	TRBJ2-3	TGTGCCAGCAGCTCCCTTCTAGCGGGGGGACCAGATACGCAGTATTTT	CASSSLLAGGPDTQYF
TRBD2	TRBV7-8	18	-	TRBJ2-7	TGTGCCAGCAGCTTAGGACCCTCGGGGCGGGGGAGCTCCTACGAGCAGTACTTC	CASSLGPSGRGSSYEQYF
TRBD1	TRBV6-5	16	-	TRBJ1-6	TGTGCCAGCAGTTCCTCCACAGGGGTCGGGAATTCACCCCTCCACTTT	CASSSSTGVGNSPLHF
TRBD1	TRBV7-9	12	few	TRBJ2-5	TGTGCCAGCAGCTCACAGGGGGAGACCCAGTACTTC	CASSSQGETQYF
-	TRBV30	13	-	TRBJ2-5	TGTGCCTGGAATCGAGGGGCCGGAGAGACCCAGTACTTC	CAWNRGAGETQYF
-	TRBV11-3	15	-	TRBJ2-7	TGTGCCAGCAGCGCCGAGCCCTTATCAGGTTACGAGCAGTACTTC	CASSAEPLSGYEQYF
TRBD1	TRBV6-1	16	-	TRBJ2-3	TGTGCCAGCAGTGAAGCCTTGAGGGGGCCGACAGATACGCAGTATTTT	CASSEALRGPTDTQYF
-	TRBV7-9	12	once	TRBJ2-7	TGTGCCAGCAGCTCGGTACCTCCTGAGCAGTACTTC	CASSSVPPEQYF
TRBD1	TRBV2	17	-	TRBJ1-3	TGTGCCAGCAGGACTTCGGGACAGGGGGCGGGAGGAAACACCATATATTTT	CASRTSGQGAGGNTIYF
-	TRBV20-1	11	few	TRBJ1-1	TGCAGTGCTAAAGGACAGATTGAAGCTTTCTTT	CSAKGQIEAFF
-	TRBV30	10	-	TRBJ1-2	TGTGCCTGTATCTTCCAGCGGCACACCTTC	CACIFQRHTF
TRBD1	TRBV30	14	-	TRBJ2-1	TGTGCCTGGGACCGGGACAGGGGGTTCACTGGGCAGTTCTTC	CAWDRDRGFTGQFF
-	TRBV11-1	12	-	TRBJ2-1	TGTGCCAGCAGCCCAGGGGATAATGAGCAGTTCTTC	CASSPGDNEQFF
TRBD2	TRBV7-2	16	-	TRBJ2-2	TGTGCCAGCAGGGGGGGCGGGGGGCGAGTCACCGGGGAGCTGTTTTTT	CASRGGGGRVTGELFF
-	TRBV14	15	once	TRBJ2-3	TGTGCCAGCAGCTCACAGCCGGCTAGCACAGATACGCAGTATTTT	CASSSQPASTDTQYF
-	TRBV30	14	-	TRBJ2-7	TGTGCCTGGGCGACACCGATGGCCTCATCCGAGCAGTACTTC	CAWATPMASSEQYF
-	TRBV6-5	15	-	TRBJ1-6	TGTGCCACGAACCCGGGGAGCTCCTATAATTCACCCCTCCACTTT	CATNPGSSYNSPLHF